This TCR beta chain was obtained from a study of blood T cell repertoires in COVID-19. About the research overall: T cells, B-cell-depleted T cells, or PBMCs provided the cDNA or gDNA that served as material.

Recovered Cohort 3 donors showed two negative PCRs, clearance, or symptom resolution. Data came from immunoSEQ multiplex PCR; TCRdb stores just in-frame clones and leaves some out. The table has 250,000 to 350,000 clones, 70% to 90% seen once. CDR1 is ENHRY, CDR2 SYGVKD, per germline. V lost 7 bases and J 10 bases, leaving 17 bases between the germline ends. The CDR3 has 13 residues. Sequencing was performed on PBMCs or T cells enriched from blood (not recorded which). The J gene is TRBJ2-1, the V gene TRBV10-3; D might be TRBD2 (5 bases). This clonotype was sampled from a woman aged 25-40 years who had recovered from COVID-19. CDR3 nucleotides: TGTGCCATCACAAGGGAGAGAGGCAGCGAGCAGTTCTTC. Translating gives CAITRERGSEQFF.